This TCR beta chain is drawn from a study of blood T cells in healthy people across ages. Overall study findings and caveats: Investigators treated diversity estimates from one million T cells as underestimates. The donors' CMV status was not determined, possibly confounding changes in expanded clonotypes.

With regard to this clonotype: What it binds is unknown.

V was cut by 0 bases and J by 3 bases, with 9 bases left in between. CDR1 SGHRS and CDR2 YFSETQ come from the germline V gene. This CDR3 region has 14 residues. A second PCR of 7 to 11 cycles used a sample-barcoded 5' primer and a J-beta primer mix. The authors tagged each cDNA molecule using a template-switch adaptor with 12 random nucleotides. TCRdb re-called the 5' RACE reads through MiXCR, storing one row per CDR3 protein. This sample has fewer than 1.5 million distinct CDR3 sequences, with approximately 38% found just once. The rearrangement links TRBV5-1 to TRBJ1-2; D remains ambiguous. The receptor's source is a woman between 18 and 30 years old in good health. Sequenced: blood. As DNA, the CDR3 is TGCGCCAGCAGCTTGGGACCTGAGGACTATGGCTACACCTTC. Translated, it gives CASSLGPEDYGYTF.